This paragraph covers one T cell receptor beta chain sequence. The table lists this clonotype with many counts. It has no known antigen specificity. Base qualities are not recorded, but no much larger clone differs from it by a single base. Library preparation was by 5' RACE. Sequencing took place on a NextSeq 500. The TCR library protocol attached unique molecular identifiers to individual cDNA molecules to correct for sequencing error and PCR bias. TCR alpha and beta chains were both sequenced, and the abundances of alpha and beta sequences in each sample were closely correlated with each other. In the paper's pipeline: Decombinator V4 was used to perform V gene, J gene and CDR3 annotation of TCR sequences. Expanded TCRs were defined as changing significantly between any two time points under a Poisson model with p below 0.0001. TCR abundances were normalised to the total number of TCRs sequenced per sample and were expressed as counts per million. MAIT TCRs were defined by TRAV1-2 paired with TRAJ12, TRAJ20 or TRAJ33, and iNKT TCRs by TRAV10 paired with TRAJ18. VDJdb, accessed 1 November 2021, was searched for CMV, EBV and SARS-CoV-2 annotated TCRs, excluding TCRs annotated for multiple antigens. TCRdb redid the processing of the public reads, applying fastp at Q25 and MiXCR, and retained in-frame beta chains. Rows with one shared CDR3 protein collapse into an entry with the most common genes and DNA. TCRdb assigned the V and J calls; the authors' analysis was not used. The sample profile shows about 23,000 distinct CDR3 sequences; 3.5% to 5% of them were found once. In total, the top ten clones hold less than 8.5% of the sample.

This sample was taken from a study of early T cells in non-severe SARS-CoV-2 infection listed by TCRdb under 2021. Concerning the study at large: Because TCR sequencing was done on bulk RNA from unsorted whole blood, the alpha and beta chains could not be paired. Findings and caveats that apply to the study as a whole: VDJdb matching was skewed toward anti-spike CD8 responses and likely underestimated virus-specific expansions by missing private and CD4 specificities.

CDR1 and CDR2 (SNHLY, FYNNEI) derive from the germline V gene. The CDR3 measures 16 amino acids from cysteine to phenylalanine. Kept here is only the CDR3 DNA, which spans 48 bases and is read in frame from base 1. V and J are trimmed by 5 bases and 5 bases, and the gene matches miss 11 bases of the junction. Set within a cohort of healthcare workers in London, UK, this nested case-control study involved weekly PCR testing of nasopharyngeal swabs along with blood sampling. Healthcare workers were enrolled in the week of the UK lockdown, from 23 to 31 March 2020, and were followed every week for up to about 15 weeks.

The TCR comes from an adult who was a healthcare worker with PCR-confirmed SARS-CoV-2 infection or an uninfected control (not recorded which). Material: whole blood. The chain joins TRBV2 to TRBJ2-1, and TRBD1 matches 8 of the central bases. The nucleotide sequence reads TGTGCCAGCAGTACTAAGACAGGGGCAGGTGACAATGAGCAGTTCTTC. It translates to CASSTKTGAGDNEQFF.